One sample yielded the 4 T cell receptor beta chains listed below, sequenced in a study of T cell responses to AZD1222 COVID-19 vaccine. Here immunoSEQ multiplex PCR was the method, and the copy in TCRdb shows in-frame clones only, minus some. The sample records about 49,000 clones, around four fifths being singletons. Here the sequenced sample was peripheral blood, taken on day 0 of MenACWY control vaccination. The receptors shown here come from an adult in good health.

This chain joins TRBV6-5 and TRBJ1-3; 7 bases fit TRBD1. Trimming at V came to 7 bases and at J to 4 bases, leaving 7 bases not matched to a gene. The CDR3 sequence is 14 residues long. Germline V gene sequence: CDR1 MNHEY, CDR2 SVGAGI. The chain's CDR3 is CASKLQGLGNTIYF. The CDR3 DNA is TGTGCCAGCAAGTTACAGGGGCTGGGAAACACCATATATTTT.

The chain joins TRBV7-3 to TRBJ2-7; no clear D. The CDR3 runs to 17 residues. Germline lookup yields CDR1 SGHTA and CDR2 FQGTGA. This CDR3 is CAAAYWARQAPSYEQYF. CDR3 nucleotides: TGTGCAGCAGCTTACTGGGCCCGACAAGCCCCCTCCTACGAGCAGTACTTC.

The gene calls are TRBV19 and TRBJ1-2; D remains ambiguous. CDR1 and CDR2 from the germline V gene are LNHDA and SQIVND (reference sequence). The CDR3 contains 14 residues. Trimming pared 5 bases from V and 3 bases from J, leaving 13 bases between. The CDR3 bases are TGTGCCAGTAGTGCGGACCGATTGGACTATGGCTACACCTTC. This sequence encodes CASSADRLDYGYTF. Supplemented by reference TRBV19 and TRBJ1-2, the full variable domain reads DGGITQSPKYLFRKEGQNVTLSCEQNLNHDAMYWYRQDPGQGLRLIYYSQIVNDFQKGDIAEGYSVSREKKESFPLTVTSAQKNPTAFYLCASSADRLDYGYTFGSGTRLTVV.

The V gene is TRBV4-1, the J gene TRBJ1-5; no reliable D call. The germline V gene has CDR1 MGHRA and CDR2 YSYEKL. V was pared by 1 base and J by 1 base, with 11 bases between. The CDR3 runs 16 residues. Here the CDR3 reads CASSQGFRGSNQPQHF. The CDR3 DNA sequence: TGCGCCAGCAGCCAAGGATTTCGGGGAAGCAATCAGCCCCAGCATTTT.